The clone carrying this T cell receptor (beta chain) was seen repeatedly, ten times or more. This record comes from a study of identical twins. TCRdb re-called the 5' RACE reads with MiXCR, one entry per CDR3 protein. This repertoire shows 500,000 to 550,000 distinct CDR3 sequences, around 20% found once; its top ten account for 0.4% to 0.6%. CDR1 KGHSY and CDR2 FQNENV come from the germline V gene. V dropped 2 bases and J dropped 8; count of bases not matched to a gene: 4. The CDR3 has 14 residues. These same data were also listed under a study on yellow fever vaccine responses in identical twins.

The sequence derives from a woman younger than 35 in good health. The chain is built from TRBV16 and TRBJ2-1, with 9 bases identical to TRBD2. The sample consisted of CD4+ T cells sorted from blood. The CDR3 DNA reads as TGTGCCAGCAGCCAAGGACTAGCGTCGGATGAGCAGTTCTTC. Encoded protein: CASSQGLASDEQFF. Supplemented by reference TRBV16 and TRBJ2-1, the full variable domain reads GEEVAQTPKHLVRGEGQKAKLYCAPIKGHSYVFWYQQVLKNEFKFLISFQNENVFDETGMPKERFSAKCLPNSPCSLEIQATKLEDSAVYFCASSQGLASDEQFFGPGTRLTVL.